This is a list of T cell receptor beta chains from one sample in a study of blood T cell repertoires in COVID-19. Using immunoSEQ multiplex PCR, the repertoire was profiled, and TCRdb retains in-frame clones only, with some absent. Of roughly 140,000 clones listed, 85% were seen once; the top ten hold roughly 3%. Sample: peripheral blood. Every receptor here comes from a woman in her 40s with active or convalescent COVID-19. Each CDR3 is given without its conserved first and last residue. Fields, in order: CDR3 length, clone size, V gene, CDR3 protein. Clone size, where shown, is once, few, many, or a class for clones that have expanded.

cdr3_length: 13; clone_size: once; v_call: TRBV4-3; cdr3_aa: ASSQGARSSYEQY
cdr3_length: 15; clone_size: NA; v_call: TRBV1; cdr3_aa: TSSQDLTSGRAVEQF
cdr3_length: 14; clone_size: few; v_call: TRBV7-2; cdr3_aa: ASSSPRDRRYNEQF
cdr3_length: 12; clone_size: NA; v_call: TRBV6-5; cdr3_aa: ASSKQGFGNTIY
cdr3_length: 14; clone_size: few; v_call: TRBV29-1; cdr3_aa: SVPLSPGGRYYGYT
cdr3_length: 12; clone_size: NA; v_call: TRBV28; cdr3_aa: ASRPGTSVGEQF
cdr3_length: 13; clone_size: once; v_call: TRBV11-3; cdr3_aa: ASSKGQVNTGELF
cdr3_length: 14; clone_size: NA; v_call: TRBV6-1; cdr3_aa: ASSERGQGKRSPLH
cdr3_length: 14; clone_size: NA; v_call: TRBV5-1; cdr3_aa: ASSSPAGTAYNEQF
cdr3_length: 12; clone_size: NA; v_call: TRBV7-9; cdr3_aa: ASGLEWGGNTIY
cdr3_length: 12; clone_size: NA; v_call: TRBV30; cdr3_aa: AWSVQGITGELF
cdr3_length: 13; clone_size: NA; v_call: TRBV7-2; cdr3_aa: ASSLASGREYEQY
cdr3_length: 14; clone_size: NA; v_call: TRBV28; cdr3_aa: ASSPMDRGSNQPQH
cdr3_length: 13; clone_size: NA; v_call: TRBV6-1; cdr3_aa: ASSEAGLSGQPQH
cdr3_length: 14; clone_size: NA; v_call: TRBV7-2; cdr3_aa: ASSSQGAGVNTEAF
cdr3_length: 13; clone_size: NA; v_call: TRBV24-1; cdr3_aa: ATQDTEYSNQPQH
cdr3_length: 15; clone_size: NA; v_call: TRBV7-2; cdr3_aa: ASTKTGTRGTNTEAF
cdr3_length: 9; clone_size: NA; v_call: TRBV15; cdr3_aa: ATSRGTHVL
cdr3_length: 12; clone_size: NA; v_call: TRBV5-1; cdr3_aa: ASSWDFSTDTQY
cdr3_length: 13; clone_size: NA; v_call: TRBV28; cdr3_aa: ASSPDRGGNEKLF
cdr3_length: 14; clone_size: NA; v_call: TRBV24-1; cdr3_aa: ATSDPGTGGAGGYT
cdr3_length: 9; clone_size: once; v_call: TRBV25-1; cdr3_aa: ASSYNHGYT
cdr3_length: 14; clone_size: NA; v_call: TRBV19; cdr3_aa: ASSRLAGGSTNTQY
cdr3_length: 13; clone_size: NA; v_call: TRBV10-1; cdr3_aa: ASSHRTGGNTEAF
cdr3_length: 13; clone_size: NA; v_call: TRBV10-3; cdr3_aa: AISKGLAGNHEQY
cdr3_length: 12; clone_size: NA; v_call: TRBV7-2; cdr3_aa: ASSFTHSNYGYT
cdr3_length: 11; clone_size: NA; v_call: TRBV7-2; cdr3_aa: ASSREIRDTQY
cdr3_length: 12; clone_size: NA; v_call: TRBV7-2; cdr3_aa: ASSFGGPGNTIY
cdr3_length: 12; clone_size: once; v_call: TRBV15; cdr3_aa: ATSRPGQGNIQY
cdr3_length: 12; clone_size: NA; v_call: TRBV7-9; cdr3_aa: ASAPTGGSDTQY
cdr3_length: 13; clone_size: NA; v_call: TRBV7-2; cdr3_aa: ASSWTGGISYGYT
cdr3_length: 11; clone_size: few; v_call: TRBV7-2; cdr3_aa: ASSLKGAEKLF
cdr3_length: 16; clone_size: NA; v_call: TRBV6-2/TRBV6-3; cdr3_aa: ASSYSGTGSGGNQPQH
cdr3_length: 14; clone_size: NA; v_call: TRBV28; cdr3_aa: ASRQGANLSNQPQH
cdr3_length: 12; clone_size: NA; v_call: TRBV3-1/TRBV3-2; cdr3_aa: ASSQGQENSPLH
cdr3_length: 9; clone_size: NA; v_call: TRBV12-3/TRBV12-4; cdr3_aa: ASSLEGGQY
cdr3_length: 14; clone_size: NA; v_call: TRBV19; cdr3_aa: ASSNLAGDPYNEQF
cdr3_length: 13; clone_size: NA; v_call: TRBV28; cdr3_aa: ASGTSGGELHEQY
cdr3_length: 7; clone_size: NA; v_call: TRBV19; cdr3_aa: ASSIYHT
cdr3_length: 10; clone_size: NA; v_call: TRBV6-5; cdr3_aa: ASTHRGGRAF
cdr3_length: 13; clone_size: NA; v_call: TRBV9; cdr3_aa: ASSVGDSHNQPQH
cdr3_length: 11; clone_size: NA; v_call: TRBV12-3/TRBV12-4; cdr3_aa: ASSPRVADTQY
cdr3_length: 13; clone_size: NA; v_call: TRBV10-3; cdr3_aa: AISGDTGGTYGYT
cdr3_length: 13; clone_size: few; v_call: TRBV7-2; cdr3_aa: ASSSRGAAYNEQF